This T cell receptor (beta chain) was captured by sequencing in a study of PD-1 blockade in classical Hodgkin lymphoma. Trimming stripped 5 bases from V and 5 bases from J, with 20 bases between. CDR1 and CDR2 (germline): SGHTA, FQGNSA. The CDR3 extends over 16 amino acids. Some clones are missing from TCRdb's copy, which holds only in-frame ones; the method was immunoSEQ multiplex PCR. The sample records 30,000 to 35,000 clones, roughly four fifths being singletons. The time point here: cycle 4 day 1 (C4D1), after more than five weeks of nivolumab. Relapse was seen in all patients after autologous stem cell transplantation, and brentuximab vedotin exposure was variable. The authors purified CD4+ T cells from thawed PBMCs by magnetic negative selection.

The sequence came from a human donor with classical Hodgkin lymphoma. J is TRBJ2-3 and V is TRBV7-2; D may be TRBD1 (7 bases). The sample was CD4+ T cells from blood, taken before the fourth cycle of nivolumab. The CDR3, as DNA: TGTGCCAGCAGCCGGAACGGGACTGACAGGGAAGATACGCAGTATTTT. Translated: CASSRNGTDREDTQYF.